The rows below give T cell receptor beta chains drawn from one sample of a study of T cell responses to AZD1222 COVID-19 vaccine. Data came from immunoSEQ multiplex PCR; TCRdb stores just in-frame clones and leaves some out. Of about 130,000 clones in the sample, 70% to 90% were seen once. Specimen: peripheral blood, collected 28 days after the second AZD1222 dose. These receptors all stem from an adult who received the AZD1222 COVID-19 vaccine. Each CDR3 is given with its conserved first and last residue. The order of the fields is D gene, V gene, clone size, J gene, CDR3 DNA, CDR3 protein. The D gene is left open where the match is weak. Size values are once, few and many counts, or a class for expanded clones, and some rows have none.

D gene: TRBD2; V gene: TRBV9; clone size: -; J gene: TRBJ2-7; CDR3 DNA: TGTGCCAGCAGCCCGGGACTAGCGTCGTACGAGCAGTACTTC; CDR3 protein: CASSPGLASYEQYF
D gene: TRBD2; V gene: TRBV5-4; clone size: -; J gene: TRBJ2-4; CDR3 DNA: TGTGCCAGCAGCCCGGGAGGGGGGGTCCTAGCCAAAAACATTCAGTACTTC; CDR3 protein: CASSPGGGVLAKNIQYF
D gene: -; V gene: TRBV7-8; clone size: once; J gene: TRBJ1-2; CDR3 DNA: TGTGCCAGCAGCTTAGAACCGGGTCGGGGCTACACCTTC; CDR3 protein: CASSLEPGRGYTF
D gene: -; V gene: TRBV4-1; clone size: -; J gene: TRBJ1-4; CDR3 DNA: TGCGCCAGCAGCCTATCACAGGGAAGGGATGAAAAACTGTTTTTT; CDR3 protein: CASSLSQGRDEKLFF
D gene: -; V gene: TRBV28; clone size: once; J gene: TRBJ2-4; CDR3 DNA: TGTGCCAGCAGTCCGTCCGGGACTTACCTAAAGGACATTCAGTACTTC; CDR3 protein: CASSPSGTYLKDIQYF
D gene: TRBD2; V gene: TRBV24-1; clone size: -; J gene: TRBJ2-3; CDR3 DNA: TGTGCCACCAGTGGATCTAGCGGGAGAACAGATACGCAGTATTTT; CDR3 protein: CATSGSSGRTDTQYF
D gene: -; V gene: TRBV4-3; clone size: -; J gene: TRBJ1-1; CDR3 DNA: TGCGCCAGCAGCCAAGAAGTCGCTGGGACTGAAGCTTTCTTT; CDR3 protein: CASSQEVAGTEAFF
D gene: -; V gene: TRBV7-2; clone size: -; J gene: TRBJ2-3; CDR3 DNA: TGTGCCAGCAGCTTGGACTTCACAGATACGCAGTATTTT; CDR3 protein: CASSLDFTDTQYF
D gene: -; V gene: TRBV3-1/TRBV3-2; clone size: -; J gene: TRBJ1-1; CDR3 DNA: TGTGCCAGCAGCCAGCAGGGAGGGGAAACTGAAGCTTTCTTT; CDR3 protein: CASSQQGGETEAFF
D gene: -; V gene: TRBV4-1; clone size: -; J gene: TRBJ1-5; CDR3 DNA: TGCGCCAGCAGCGCCAGGGGCAGGCAGCCCCAGCATTTT; CDR3 protein: CASSARGRQPQHF
D gene: TRBD1; V gene: TRBV28; clone size: -; J gene: TRBJ1-5; CDR3 DNA: TGTGCCAGCAGTTTAGCGAGGGGACAGGGTCTTCAGCCCCAGCATTTT; CDR3 protein: CASSLARGQGLQPQHF
D gene: -; V gene: TRBV21-1; clone size: -; J gene: TRBJ2-3; CDR3 DNA: TGTGCCAGCAGCAAATACCCTAGCGGGAATAGCACAGATACGCAGTATTTT; CDR3 protein: CASSKYPSGNSTDTQYF
D gene: -; V gene: TRBV28; clone size: few; J gene: TRBJ1-3; CDR3 DNA: TGTGCCAGCGCCGTTGTGTCTGTTGGAAACACCATATATTTT; CDR3 protein: CASAVVSVGNTIYF
D gene: -; V gene: TRBV3-1/TRBV3-2; clone size: -; J gene: TRBJ2-1; CDR3 DNA: TGTGCCAGCAGCCCCCGGGACCCCGCTTACAATGAGCAGTTCTTC; CDR3 protein: CASSPRDPAYNEQFF
D gene: TRBD1; V gene: TRBV18; clone size: -; J gene: TRBJ1-3; CDR3 DNA: TGTGCCAGCTCCAGACAGGGAACGTCTGGAAACACCATATATTTT; CDR3 protein: CASSRQGTSGNTIYF
D gene: -; V gene: TRBV6-2/TRBV6-3; clone size: -; J gene: TRBJ1-1; CDR3 DNA: TGTGCCAGCAGTTTGCCCCGGAGCAATCCTGAAGCTTTCTTT; CDR3 protein: CASSLPRSNPEAFF
D gene: -; V gene: TRBV6-2/TRBV6-3; clone size: -; J gene: TRBJ1-2; CDR3 DNA: TGTGCCAGCAGTCCGACAGTTAAGGGACTATTCGGCTACACCTTC; CDR3 protein: CASSPTVKGLFGYTF
D gene: -; V gene: TRBV7-2; clone size: -; J gene: TRBJ1-6; CDR3 DNA: TGTGCCAGCAGCCCGAGAGGCACAAATTCACCCCTCCACTTT; CDR3 protein: CASSPRGTNSPLHF
D gene: TRBD1; V gene: TRBV20-1; clone size: -; J gene: TRBJ2-1; CDR3 DNA: TGCAGTGCTAGGGACAGGCTTGGGCAGTTCTTC; CDR3 protein: CSARDRLGQFF